The sequence of this T cell receptor beta chain was determined in a study of human T cells and chemical hapten exposure. At the level of the study: A mostly female patient group had alopecia areata, totalis or universalis.

Time point given: pre-sensitization, week 0. Sample treatment: therapeutic diphenylcyclopropenone sensitization with weekly scalp DPC. Investigators collected blood before applying each patch test. The CDR3 sequence is 13 residues long. V lost 8 bases and J lost 3, with 11 bases in between. In germline, CDR1 is MNHNS, CDR2 SASEGT. TCRdb redid the calling of the RACE reads with MiXCR, one entry per CDR3 protein. The table has over 85,000 distinct CDR3 sequences, under 14% seen once. The chain recombines TRBV6-1 with TRBJ1-5; tentatively, D is TRBD1 (5 bases). The sequence was collected from a woman aged 55-75 years with alopecia areata. Some clones in this sample may be carry-over from other donors' samples. The starting material was whole blood, obtained in connection with sensitization to the hapten diphenylcyclopropenone (DPC). The CDR3 DNA sequence: TGTGCCAGCCAGGGTAACGACAATCAGCCCCAGCATTTT. Translated: CASQGNDNQPQHF.